Included here is one T cell receptor beta chain sequence, with context. The data are from a study of blood T cell repertoires in COVID-19. Residents of 20 to 25 US areas, aged roughly 18 to 89 years, made up the participants. In assigning cohorts, the study relied on participant-reported clinical history. Cohort 3 recovered donors had two negative PCRs, clearance, or symptom resolution. Here immunoSEQ multiplex PCR was the method, and the copy in TCRdb shows in-frame clones only, minus some. The repertoire holds 200,000 to 250,000 clones, approximately 80% seen once, with under 2% in the top ten. The CDR3 has 12 amino acids. Germline V gene sequence: CDR1 SGHNT, CDR2 YYREEE (reference sequence). Trimming shortened V by 3 bases and J by 1 base, and 5 bases separated the two germline ends.

Sample: PBMCs or T cells enriched from blood (not recorded which). V gene TRBV5-4 combines with J gene TRBJ2-7; the D is unclear. This clonotype originated in a man between 60 and 75 years old who had recovered from COVID-19. The DNA of the CDR3 is TGTGCCAGCAGCTATTCTTCCTACGAGCAGTACTTC. It encodes CASSYSSYEQYF.